This T cell receptor beta chain was observed in a study of blood T cell repertoires in COVID-19. On the study more broadly: The United States, Italy and Spain supplied acute and convalescent COVID-19 samples.

Trimming removed 3 bases from V and 1 base from J, with 13 bases in between. The CDR3 consists of 15 residues. Germline CDR1 LNHDA, CDR2 SQIVND (reference sequence). Clones were read by immunoSEQ multiplex PCR, and TCRdb kept only the in-frame ones, dropping some. This sample has approximately 280,000 clones, with around nine tenths found just once. Across about 22 US areas, participants ranged in age from roughly 18 to 95 years. In assigning cohorts, the study relied on participant-reported clinical history. Among Cohort 3 donors, those recovered had two negative PCRs, clearance, or symptom resolution.

The receptor comes from a woman aged 55 to 70 who had recovered from COVID-19. This chain connects TRBV19 to TRBJ2-7, with a weak D call TRBD2 (7 bases). Sequenced material: PBMCs or T cells enriched from blood (not recorded which). The CDR3 region has the DNA TGTGCCAGTAGTATTGGGGGGGCACAGTCCTACGAGCAGTACTTC. This codes for CASSIGGAQSYEQYF.